This section outlines one T cell receptor beta chain sequence together with its context. No antigen is known for it. These data belong to a study of shared clonotypes between healthy human individuals. Study conclusions and caveats: The expectation was that sequencing depth would affect clonotype sharing among donors. Shared clonotypes across all four donors exceeded non-shared ones in generation probability.

Germline V gives CDR1 KGHSH, CDR2 LQKENI. This CDR3 is 15 amino acids long. Trimming at V came to 1 base and at J to 4 bases, leaving 5 bases not matched to a gene. Tens of thousands of T cell genomes (roughly 0.2 ug DNA) went into each sorted-subset replicate. Repertoires were generated with immunoSEQ multiplex PCR, while TCRdb's copy carries only in-frame clones and drops some. Of some 2.3 million clones detected, approximately 93% appear once; the ten largest clones hold approximately 0.4%. This receptor was taken from a young man in good health. Some clones in this sample may be carry-over from other donors' samples. The rearrangement joins TRBV18 to TRBJ2-7; 9 bases align to TRBD1. Material for sequencing was naive CD4+ T cells from PBMCs. Subset: CD45RA+ positively selected. CDR3 in DNA: TGTGCCAGCTCACCACGACAGGGGGTAGGGTACGAGCAGTACTTC. This codes for CASSPRQGVGYEQYF. The complete variable domain, with remaining parts taken from reference TRBV18 and TRBJ2-7, reads NAGVMQNPRHLVRRRGQEARLRCSPMKGHSHVYWYRQLPEEGLKFMVYLQKENIIDESGMPKERFSAEFPKEGPSILRIQQVVRGDSAAYFCASSPRQGVGYEQYFGPGTRLTVT.